These 28 T cell receptor beta chains came from one sample sequenced in a study of CD8+CD57+ T cells in acquired aplastic anemia (dated by TCRdb to 2016 to 2018). Flow cytometry had shown CD8+CD57+ cell expansion in the patients selected for sequencing. The sequencer listed for this sample is Illumina HiSeq 2000. Genomic DNA served as template for TCR beta VDJ combination and CDR3 sequence profiling. The public reads were reanalyzed by TCRdb: fastp trimming at Q25, MiXCR alignment, in-frame beta chains only. Entries that share a CDR3 protein sequence are merged under the most common genes and DNA. In all, the sample holds around 250,000 distinct CDR3 sequences, and roughly 82% of those were seen once. Clones ranked in the top ten supply 40% to 55% of the sample. The sequenced material came from sorted CD4+, CD8+, or CD8+CD57+ T cells (not recorded which) from PBMCs. Receptors originate from a human donor with aplastic anemia.

This clonotype has a handful of counts. The chain has TRBV7-2 and TRBJ2-7; 10 bases fit TRBD1. V shed 5 bases, J shed 2 bases, and the junction held 3 bases outside the gene matches. Germline CDR1 is SGHTA and CDR2 is FQGNSA. The CDR3 covers 14 residues. The CDR3 coding sequence is TGTGCCAGCAGCCTGGGACAGGGGACCTACGAGCAGTACGTC. Translated: CASSLGQGTYEQYV.

To note about this clonotype: It is likely a read error, because the conserved phenylalanine at the end of the CDR3 is missing. No DNA is shown, since the ends of the CDR3 on it are uncertain; the CDR3 is the one TCRdb lists. The chain links TRBV2 to TRBJ2-2; TRBD1, the table's D call, was not compared with the DNA. A total of 15 residues make up the CDR3, ends included. The germline CDR1 and CDR2 sequences are SNHLY and FYNNEI. CDR3 protein: CASGDGGTDTQYLVL.

Points on this clonotype: At one end, the junction sequence differs from germline, possibly due to a read error. This rearrangement joins TRBV7-9 to TRBJ1-6; D unresolved. CDR1 SEHNR and CDR2 FQNEAQ come from the germline V gene (reference sequence). The CDR3 is made up of 14 amino acids. DNA of the CDR3: TGTGCCAGCAGCTCGGGCCCGGCACTCTCACCCCACACCTTT. Translated: CASSSGPALSPHTF.

The chain is built from TRBV7-2 and TRBJ1-1; D unresolved. V gave up 6 bases and J gave up 14 bases, with 25 bases separating them. The CDR3 runs 14 residues. Germline CDR1 SGHTA, CDR2 FQGNSA. CDR3 protein: CASSSPWEETQYFF. The CDR3 DNA sequence: TGTGCCAGCAGTTCGCCCTGGGAAGAGACCCAGTACTTCTTT.

A remark on this clonotype: Mismatch with germline at one junction end may stem from a read error. The chain is built from TRBV9 and TRBJ2-7; D is unresolved. The length of the CDR3 is 14 residues. CDR1 is SGDLS, CDR2 YYNGEE, per germline. The CDR3 region has the DNA TGTGCCAGCGGAGAAGCTGGGCACATTCAGTACTTGGACTTC. This sequence encodes CASGEAGHIQYLDF.

The chain joins TRBV2 to TRBJ2-1; TRBD1 might be the D (5 bases). In germline, CDR1 is SNHLY, CDR2 FYNNEI. Trimming removed 10 bases at V and 8 bases at J, with 21 bases between. The CDR3 is 14 residues long. The CDR3 region has the DNA TGTGCCACCACGCGTGTCCCCCAGGGCGATGAGCAGTTCTTC. Translated: CATTRVPQGDEQFF.

This clonotype was detected ten times or more. This sequence joins TRBV9 and TRBJ2-4, with TRBD1 as a possible D gene (7 bases). The CDR3 is 21 residues long. The germline CDR1 and CDR2 sequences are SGDLS and YYNGEE. Trimming took off 3 bases at V and 7 bases at J, with 35 bases between the two ends. The CDR3 sequence is CASSGGDRQGGNTEAGNIQYF. As DNA, the CDR3 is TGTGCCAGCAGCGGGGGGGACCGACAGGGAGGAAACACTGAAGCTGGGAACATTCAGTACTTC.

This chain uses TRBV20-1 with TRBJ2-7, with 11 bases that match TRBD1. The CDR3 covers 14 residues. Germline CDR1 reads DFQATT; CDR2 reads SNEGSKA (reference sequence). V gave up 5 bases and J gave up 6 bases; unmatched junction bases: 9. CDR3 in amino acids: CSAGPRTGGGEQYF. The CDR3 DNA reads TGCAGTGCTGGCCCCAGGACAGGGGGCGGCGAGCAGTACTTC.

Note on this clonotype: Since no conserved phenylalanine or tryptophan closes the CDR3, a read error is the likely cause. No DNA is shown, since the ends of the CDR3 on it are uncertain; the CDR3 is the one TCRdb lists. This sequence joins TRBV7-9 and TRBJ2-3; the table assigns TRBD2, which was not confirmed against the DNA. CDR1 is SEHNR, CDR2 FQNEAQ, per germline (reference sequence). The CDR3 comprises 13 residues, both ends counted. The CDR3 sequence is CASGLRSSNSPLH.

Details on this clonotype: Mismatch with germline at one junction end may stem from a read error. The V call is TRBV9, the J call TRBJ2-3; 7 bases align to TRBD2. Germline V gene lookup returns CDR1 SGDLS and CDR2 YYNGEE. CDR3 size: 14 residues. CDR3 sequence reads: CASSAGASGIDTHF. The CDR3 DNA sequence: TGTGCCAGCAGCGCCGGGGCTAGCGGAATAGATACGCATTTT. The complete variable domain, with remaining parts taken from reference TRBV9 and TRBJ2-3, reads DSGVTQTPKHLITATGQRVTLRCSPRSGDLSVYWYQQSLDQGLQFLIQYYNGEERAKGNILERFSAQQFPDLHSELNLSSLELGDSALYFCASSAGASGIDTHFGPGTRLTVL.

Of note for this clonotype: One end of the junction is discordant with germline, which a read error may explain. This chain connects TRBV11-3 to TRBJ1-1; D remains unclear. From germline, CDR1 is SGHNT and CDR2 YENEEA. CDR3 length equals 15 residues. The CDR3 region is CASSLELTSNYKDHF. As DNA, the CDR3 is TGTGCCAGCAGCTTAGAGCTGACAAGCAACTACAAAGATCACTTT.

This clonotype came up once. The junction and the germline gene differ at one end; a read error may be behind it. The chain carries TRBV7-8 and TRBJ2-3; TRBD2 matches at 10 bases. The CDR3 is 14 residues long. Germline V CDR1 and CDR2: SGHVS, FQNEAQ. The CDR3 protein is CASSLAGGPDTYSF. The CDR3 DNA reads TGTGCCAGCTCCTTAGCGGGAGGTCCCGACACGTACTCATTT. Full variable domain (rest looked up from reference TRBV7-8 and TRBJ2-3): GAGVSQSPRYKVAKRGQDVALRCDPISGHVSLFWYQQALGQGPEFLTYFQNEAQLDKSGLPSDRFFAERPEGSVSTLKIQRTQQEDSAVYLCASSLAGGPDTYSFGPGTRLTVL.

Comment on this clonotype: At one end the junction does not follow the germline gene, possibly because of a read error. CDR3 DNA sequence: TGTGCCAGCAGCCACGGGACTAGCGGGACGGGCTCCTTT. Translation: CASSHGTSGTGSF. The J gene is TRBJ2-3, the V gene TRBV9; 13 bases align to TRBD2. From germline, CDR1 is SGDLS and CDR2 YYNGEE. The CDR3 is 13 residues long.

The V and J genes are TRBV7-9 and TRBJ2-7; 7 bases align to TRBD1. The CDR3 sequence is 18 residues long. Germline CDR1 is SEHNR and CDR2 is FQNEAQ (reference sequence). The trim removed 2 bases at V and 1 base at J, leaving 14 bases unmatched. The CDR3 DNA reads as TGTGCCAGCAGCTTACAACCAGACGGGACAGCTTTTTCCTACGAGCAGTACGTC. It yields the protein CASSLQPDGTAFSYEQYV.

The J gene is TRBJ2-3, the V gene TRBV5-4, with D possibly being TRBD1 (5 bases). Germline assignment: CDR1 SGHNT and CDR2 YYREEE (reference sequence). This CDR3 contains 17 residues. The V and J ends lost 5 bases and 0 bases respectively, with 19 bases between them. In DNA form, the CDR3 reads TGTGCCAGCAGTGACCTAGGGGTAGACCCTAGCACAGATACGCAGTATTTT. Translating it yields CASSDLGVDPSTDTQYF.

A remark on this clonotype: At one boundary the junction diverges from the germline segment, which might be a read error. V and J are TRBV6-7 and TRBJ1-5; TRBD1 agrees at 8 bases. TRBV6-7 is recorded as an ORF, its role being uncertain. The CDR3 is 14 residues long. CDR3 protein: CASTRTGRNQPQHF. Written as DNA, the CDR3 is TGCGCCAGCACCCGGACAGGGCGTAATCAGCCCCAGCATTTT.

The chain combines TRBV11-2 with TRBJ2-3; the D is unclear. Germline CDR1 and CDR2: SGHAT and FQNNGV. CDR3 length: 14 residues. Trimming cost V 0 bases and J 2 bases, with 6 bases left between them. CDR3 region: CASSLDTATDTQYF. CDR3 coding DNA: TGTGCCAGCAGCTTAGATACAGCCACAGATACGCAGTATTTT.

J is TRBJ2-5 and V is TRBV2; TRBD2 agrees at 8 bases. The J segment lost 3 bases and the V segment lost 6 bases, leaving 3 bases of the junction unmatched. Germline V CDR1 and CDR2: SNHLY, FYNNEI. The CDR3 is 13 residues long. The CDR3 sequence is CASSRGGEETQYF. In DNA form, the CDR3 reads TGTGCCAGCAGCCGGGGGGGCGAAGAGACCCAGTACTTC.

Remarks on this clonotype: The limits of the CDR3 on the DNA are not certain, so only TCRdb's listed CDR3 is given. This sequence joins TRBV24-1 and TRBJ2-3; whether TRBD1, the table's D call, matches the DNA was not checked. The CDR3 contains 15 residues when both ends are counted. Germline lookup yields CDR1 KGHDR and CDR2 SFDVKD. The CDR3 here is CATSDFGQGTDTQYF.

This clonotype appeared a few times. Relative to the germline gene, one junction end is altered; a read error may explain this. This chain links TRBV7-6 with TRBJ2-3; possibly TRBD2 for D (6 bases). From germline, CDR1 is SGHVS and CDR2 FNYEAQ. The CDR3 loop spans 14 amino acids. The CDR3 DNA reads TGTGCCAGCACCCTAGCGAGGGTCCCCTCTGCGGCCAACTTT. Translating gives CASTLARVPSAANF.

This chain links TRBV11-2 with TRBJ1-1; D perhaps matches TRBD1 (6 bases). This CDR3 comprises 12 residues. Trimming left V 5 bases short and J 7 bases short, with 11 bases between. Germline V CDR1 and CDR2: SGHAT, FQNNGV. CDR3 in DNA: TGTGCCAGCAGCAGGGGGGGAGGTGAAGCTTTCTTT. Its translation is CASSRGGGEAFF.

Points on this clonotype: The junction and the germline gene differ at one end; a read error may be behind it. The chain couples TRBV15 to TRBJ1-1, with D perhaps matching TRBD1 (6 bases). The CDR3 spans 14 residues. Germline CDR1 and CDR2: LNHNV and YYDKDF (reference sequence). Here the CDR3 reads CASSLRGGGDTDYF. CDR3 coding DNA: TGTGCCAGCAGCTTAAGGGGTGGGGGCGATACCGATTACTTT.

This sequence joins TRBV9 and TRBJ1-1, with D hard to call. Germline CDR1 reads SGDLS; CDR2 reads YYNGEE. V shed 0 bases and J shed 12 bases, with 21 bases lying between them. The CDR3 has 15 amino acids. CDR3 in DNA: TGTGCCAGCAGCGTAGAGAGAAATTCCTACGAGCAGTCTTTCTTT. Translating it yields CASSVERNSYEQSFF.

The rearrangement links TRBV7-8 to TRBJ2-1; D is ambiguous. The CDR3 totals 17 residues. Per the germline V gene, CDR1 is SGHVS and CDR2 is FQNEAQ. Trimming cost V 2 bases and J 8 bases, with 22 bases left between them. Here the CDR3 DNA reads TGTGCCAGCAGCTTAACGGGTGGTCCCGGTACGCAGTATGAGCAGTTCTTC. Its protein is CASSLTGGPGTQYEQFF. The full variable domain, its missing parts supplied by reference TRBV7-8 and TRBJ2-1, is GAGVSQSPRYKVAKRGQDVALRCDPISGHVSLFWYQQALGQGPEFLTYFQNEAQLDKSGLPSDRFFAERPEGSVSTLKIQRTQQEDSAVYLCASSLTGGPGTQYEQFFGPGTRLTVL.

Of note for this clonotype: At one end, the junction sequence differs from germline, possibly due to a read error. The J gene is TRBJ2-3, the V gene TRBV7-7; D is perhaps TRBD1 or TRBD2 (5 bases each). CDR3 length: 13 amino acids. Germline CDR1 and CDR2: SSHAT and FNYEAQ (reference sequence). In DNA, the CDR3 is TGTGCTAGCAGCTTAGGGACCGGAGATACGCAGTATTTT. This sequence encodes CASSLGTGDTQYF.

This clonotype showed up just a few times. The V gene is TRBV7-8, the J gene TRBJ2-6; D not certain. CDR3 length: 16 residues. V was clipped by 0 bases and J by 11 bases, with 17 bases between them. The germline V gene has CDR1 SGHVS and CDR2 FQNEAQ. CDR3: CASSLAGGYGAHVLTF. CDR3 sequence (DNA): TGTGCCAGCAGCTTAGCGGGTGGTTACGGTGCGCACGTCCTGACTTTC.

The chain is built from TRBV13 and TRBJ2-7; TRBD1 might be the D (6 bases). V lost 4 bases and J lost 4, with 17 bases in between. CDR3 length equals 15 residues. Germline values: CDR1 PRHDT, CDR2 FYEKMQ (reference sequence). DNA for the CDR3: TGTGCCAGCAGCTCAGGTTCTGGGGGCCCGTACGAGCAGTACTTC. It encodes CASSSGSGGPYEQYF.

The rearrangement links TRBV9 to TRBJ2-7; TRBD1 matches at 8 bases. Germline V lookup: CDR1 SGDLS, CDR2 YYNGEE. CDR3 size: 13 residues. CDR3 residues: CASSVQNRGEEGV. The CDR3 nucleotides are TGTGCCAGCAGCGTCCAGAACAGGGGGGAAGAGGGGGTC.